A selection of T cell receptor beta chains follows, all from one sample in a study of cytomegalovirus exposure and HLA in healthy donors. The repertoire was sequenced with immunoSEQ multiplex PCR; TCRdb's copy has only in-frame clones and lacks some. The data show about 200,000 clones, with around 80% seen just once and around an eighth held by the top ten. The sequencing sample was made of PBMCs. The source of these receptors is a woman younger than 45 in good health and CMV-seropositive. CDR3s include the opening cysteine and the closing phenylalanine or tryptophan. Fields, in order: J gene, V gene, CDR3 protein.

J gene: TRBJ1-3
V gene: TRBV5-1
CDR3 protein: CASSDASSGNTIYF

J gene: TRBJ2-1
V gene: TRBV5-4
CDR3 protein: CASSSGLAGGHEQFF

J gene: TRBJ1-3
V gene: TRBV5-8
CDR3 protein: CASNLGQTPGNTIYF

J gene: TRBJ1-5
V gene: TRBV19
CDR3 protein: CASRPGTGAQPQHF

J gene: TRBJ2-7
V gene: TRBV27
CDR3 protein: CASSSRGVYQQYF

J gene: TRBJ2-3
V gene: TRBV18
CDR3 protein: CASSPPVGGTDTQYF

J gene: TRBJ1-4
V gene: TRBV29-1
CDR3 protein: CSVDRTGAGEKLFF

J gene: TRBJ2-7
V gene: TRBV29-1
CDR3 protein: CSVAELTSGIYEQYF

J gene: TRBJ2-7
V gene: TRBV7-2
CDR3 protein: CASSLGGPPSYEQYF

J gene: TRBJ2-5
V gene: TRBV19
CDR3 protein: CASSNGRELTGTPQETQYF

J gene: TRBJ2-3
V gene: TRBV11-2
CDR3 protein: CASSLNNRDTQYF

J gene: TRBJ2-7
V gene: TRBV5-4
CDR3 protein: CASSLGGGVYEQYF

J gene: TRBJ1-1
V gene: TRBV5-1
CDR3 protein: CASSKGQQNTEAFF

J gene: TRBJ2-7
V gene: TRBV18
CDR3 protein: CAGSDSLSYEQYF

J gene: TRBJ2-5
V gene: TRBV7-3
CDR3 protein: CASSTSSGSETQYF

J gene: TRBJ1-2
V gene: TRBV19
CDR3 protein: CASSPGQALGGYTF

J gene: TRBJ2-1
V gene: TRBV27
CDR3 protein: CASTPLGGTASSYNEQFF

J gene: TRBJ1-1
V gene: TRBV6-5
CDR3 protein: CASRKTGGAATAFF

J gene: TRBJ1-4
V gene: TRBV29-1
CDR3 protein: CSVVPLGSEKLFF

J gene: TRBJ2-7
V gene: TRBV4-2
CDR3 protein: CASSQRSEQYF

J gene: TRBJ1-2
V gene: TRBV28
CDR3 protein: CASISIGQFYGYTF

J gene: TRBJ2-5
V gene: TRBV18
CDR3 protein: CASSGGGTSAETQYF

J gene: TRBJ2-7
V gene: TRBV28
CDR3 protein: CASSLGAGGESKQYF

J gene: TRBJ1-3
V gene: TRBV6-6
CDR3 protein: CASDTSGIAGNTIYF

J gene: TRBJ2-7
V gene: TRBV28
CDR3 protein: CASSRGGQPYEQYF

J gene: TRBJ2-1
V gene: TRBV10-3
CDR3 protein: CAISESASGRRYNEQFF

J gene: TRBJ1-5
V gene: TRBV6-1
CDR3 protein: CASIAVPSNQPQHF

J gene: TRBJ2-4
V gene: TRBV7-9
CDR3 protein: CASSPREHVAKNIQYF

J gene: TRBJ1-1
V gene: TRBV6-5
CDR3 protein: CASSSYARTEAFF

J gene: TRBJ1-5
V gene: TRBV6-1
CDR3 protein: CASSEAGTRVNQPQHF

J gene: TRBJ2-1
V gene: TRBV6-5
CDR3 protein: CASSYSIRELFNEQFF

J gene: TRBJ2-7
V gene: TRBV2
CDR3 protein: CASSDEREQYF

J gene: TRBJ1-1
V gene: TRBV27
CDR3 protein: CASSLSGSPEAFF

J gene: TRBJ2-1
V gene: TRBV29-1
CDR3 protein: CSVAPIHGEQFF

J gene: TRBJ1-1
V gene: TRBV20-1
CDR3 protein: CSGHYTEAFF

J gene: TRBJ1-1
V gene: TRBV5-6
CDR3 protein: CASSFYSPSTEAFF

J gene: TRBJ2-3
V gene: TRBV5-1
CDR3 protein: CASSLGGSTDTQYF

J gene: TRBJ1-1
V gene: TRBV2
CDR3 protein: CASSVQGLTEAFF

J gene: TRBJ2-3
V gene: TRBV10-3
CDR3 protein: CAISGQREGPTDTQYF

J gene: TRBJ2-7
V gene: TRBV7-8
CDR3 protein: CASSSRGASGSYEQYF

J gene: TRBJ2-1
V gene: TRBV7-7
CDR3 protein: CASSLQGAGNEQFF

J gene: TRBJ1-2
V gene: TRBV5-1
CDR3 protein: CASSLEGIYGYTF

J gene: TRBJ2-7
V gene: TRBV7-9
CDR3 protein: CASSFLAGDEQYF

J gene: TRBJ2-7
V gene: TRBV30
CDR3 protein: CAWSSGGGSHEQYF

J gene: TRBJ2-1
V gene: TRBV6-1
CDR3 protein: CASSVFSARSYNEQFF

J gene: TRBJ2-7
V gene: TRBV11-2
CDR3 protein: CASSYPGGRNSYEQYF

J gene: TRBJ1-2
V gene: TRBV5-1
CDR3 protein: CASSLQGDGYTF

J gene: TRBJ1-1
V gene: TRBV2
CDR3 protein: CASIRQVNTEAFF

J gene: TRBJ1-5
V gene: TRBV5-6
CDR3 protein: CASSSRDREYQPQHF

J gene: TRBJ2-1
V gene: TRBV12-5
CDR3 protein: CASGPGTSDNNEQFF

J gene: TRBJ2-7
V gene: TRBV19
CDR3 protein: CASNGQGAYEQYF

J gene: TRBJ1-3
V gene: TRBV2
CDR3 protein: CASSEVSIIEGNTIYF